The 25 T cell receptor beta chains below come from one sample, sequenced in a study of shared clonotypes between healthy human individuals. The data were produced by immunoSEQ multiplex PCR, yet TCRdb's version contains in-frame clones alone and is incomplete. This sample has a few hundred thousand clones, with around three quarters found just once. The sample was PBMCs. Source of these receptors: a woman in her 40s in good health. Some clones in this sample may be carry-over from other donors' samples.

The chain employs TRBV7-9 and TRBJ1-2; TRBD1 matches 9 bases. With V trimmed by 3 bases and J by 6 bases, 8 bases remained unmatched. The CDR3 consists of 15 residues. Germline V gene data show CDR1 as SEHNR and CDR2 as FQNEAQ (reference sequence). CDR3 protein: CASSFPGTGLDGYTF. CDR3 bases: TGTGCCAGCAGCTTTCCTGGGACAGGGCTTGATGGCTACACCTTC.

Written as DNA, the CDR3 is TGTGCCAGTAGTATAGATCCCAGCGGGAGCTATGGCTACACCTTC. It translates to CASSIDPSGSYGYTF. V gene TRBV19 combines with J gene TRBJ1-2; no firm D call. The CDR3 is 15 residues long. V lost 0 bases, J lost 4 bases, and 12 bases lay in between. The germline V gene has CDR1 LNHDA and CDR2 SQIVND (reference sequence).

A remark on this clone: Mismatch with germline at one junction end may stem from a read error. This chain joins TRBV5-1 and TRBJ1-1, with a tentative D call TRBD1 (6 bases). The CDR3 is 14 amino acids. Germline lookup yields CDR1 SGHRS and CDR2 YFSETQ. As DNA, the CDR3 is TGCGCCAGCAGCAGGGACGGACAGAACACTGAAACTTTCTTT. It encodes CASSRDGQNTETFF. Full variable domain (outside the CDR3, taken from reference TRBV5-1 and TRBJ1-1): KAGVTQTPRYLIKTRGQQVTLSCSPISGHRSVSWYQQTPGQGLQFLFEYFSETQRNKGNFPGRFSGRQFSNSRSEMNVSTLELGDSALYLCASSRDGQNTETFFGQGTRLTVV.

V usage is TRBV11-3 and J usage is TRBJ2-3; D unresolved. CDR3 size: 15 residues. Germline CDR1 SGHNT, CDR2 YENEEA. Trimming pared 0 bases from V and 1 base from J, leaving 8 bases between. The CDR3 here is CASSLDVVGTDTQYF. The CDR3 coding sequence is TGTGCCAGCAGCTTAGATGTTGTAGGCACAGATACGCAGTATTTT.

This chain links TRBV7-2 with TRBJ2-1; no reliable D call. Trimming pared 1 base from V and 2 bases from J, leaving 6 bases between. Per the germline V gene, CDR1 is SGHTA and CDR2 is FQGNSA. This CDR3 is 14 amino acids long. CDR3 sequence: CASSLVNAYNEQFF. CDR3 coding DNA: TGTGCCAGCAGCTTAGTCAACGCCTACAATGAGCAGTTCTTC.

V and J are TRBV2 and TRBJ2-3; the D is unclear. Trimming left V 5 bases short and J 2 bases short, with 5 bases between. The CDR3 spans 12 residues. Germline loops: CDR1 SNHLY, CDR2 FYNNEI. The CDR3 sequence is CASSTYTDTQYF. CDR3 DNA: TGTGCCAGCAGTACCTACACAGATACGCAGTATTTT. Full variable domain (missing parts from reference TRBV2 and TRBJ2-3): EPEVTQTPSHQVTQMGQEVILRCVPISNHLYFYWYRQILGQKVEFLVSFYNNEISEKSEIFDDQFSVERPDGSNFTLKIRSTKLEDSAMYFCASSTYTDTQYFGPGTRLTVL.

The rearrangement joins TRBV11-2 to TRBJ2-7, with 9 bases matching TRBD1. Trimming at V came to 6 bases and at J to 2 bases, leaving 5 bases not matched to a gene. Germline V gene lookup returns CDR1 SGHAT and CDR2 FQNNGV. The CDR3 is 14 residues long. Written as DNA, the CDR3 is TGTGCCAGCAGGTCGACAGGGGGTCCCTACGAGCAGTACTTC. It yields the protein CASRSTGGPYEQYF.

This rearrangement joins TRBV28 to TRBJ2-3; a weak D match, TRBD2 (6 bases). Trimming removed 6 bases from V and 6 bases from J, with 16 bases in between. The CDR3 has 14 residues. Germline V gene lookup returns CDR1 MDHEN and CDR2 SYDVKM. Here the CDR3 reads CASRGTRGGDTQYF. The CDR3 bases are TGTGCCAGCAGGGGGACGCGCGGAGGGGATACGCAGTATTTT.

The rearrangement links TRBV6-6 to TRBJ1-5, with a tentative D call TRBD1 (6 bases). CDR1 and CDR2 from the germline V gene are MNHNY and SVGAGI (reference sequence). This CDR3 is built from 14 residues. V gave up 5 bases and J gave up 0 bases, with 8 bases separating them. CDR3 DNA: TGTGCCAGCAGTGGACAGATTAGCAATCAGCCCCAGCATTTT. It codes for CASSGQISNQPQHF.

This chain links TRBV7-3 with TRBJ2-7; D uncertain. This CDR3 contains 13 residues. The V end lost 0 bases, the J end lost 6 bases, and 9 bases lay between the germline ends. Per the germline V gene, CDR1 is SGHTA and CDR2 is FQGTGA. CDR3 DNA sequence: TGTGCCAGCAGCTTAACTAGCCTGGGCGAGCAGTACTTC. Protein: CASSLTSLGEQYF. The variable domain in full, with the rest retrieved from reference TRBV7-3 and TRBJ2-7, is GAGVSQTPSNKVTEKGKYVELRCDPISGHTALYWYRQSLGQGPEFLIYFQGTGAADDSGLPNDRFFAVRPEGSVSTLKIQRTERGDSAVYLCASSLTSLGEQYFGPGTRLTVT.

This clone was seen only a few times. The genes are TRBV30 and TRBJ1-5; D is unclear. Germline CDR1 reads GTSNPN; CDR2 reads SVGIG (reference sequence). The length of the CDR3 is 13 residues. V was pared by 3 bases and J by 5 bases, with 11 bases between. CDR3 coding DNA: TGTGCCTGGAGCTCTGGGTGGCATCAGCCCCAGCATTTT. It encodes CAWSSGWHQPQHF. Filled out from reference TRBV30 and TRBJ1-5, the complete variable domain reads SQTIHQWPATLVQPVGSPLSLECTVEGTSNPNLYWYRQAAGRGLQLLFYSVGIGQISSEVPQNLSASRPQDRQFILSSKKLLLSDSGFYLCAWSSGWHQPQHFGDGTRLSIL.

The V gene is TRBV18, the J gene TRBJ2-7, with 8 bases that match TRBD1. In germline, CDR1 is KGHSH, CDR2 LQKENI. The CDR3 covers 16 residues. V shed 2 bases and J 3 bases; nucleotides not matched to a gene: 9. This chain's CDR3 is CASSPDLDREDYEQYF. In nucleotides, the CDR3 is TGTGCCAGCTCACCAGATCTGGACAGGGAAGACTACGAGCAGTACTTC.

The rearrangement uses TRBV28 and TRBJ2-7; 10 nucleotides line up with TRBD2. V trimming: 2 bases; J trimming: 1 base; junction bases outside the gene matches: 17. Germline V gives CDR1 MDHEN, CDR2 SYDVKM. The CDR3 totals 20 residues. Here the CDR3 reads CASSLLGAGGGGTISYEQYF. The CDR3 DNA reads as TGTGCCAGCAGTTTACTCGGAGCGGGAGGGGGGGGTACGATATCCTACGAGCAGTACTTC.

This clone was recorded at least ten times. The chain uses TRBV12-2 and TRBJ2-7; the table calls TRBD1, which could not be checked here. TRBV12-2 is a known pseudogene. The CDR3 totals 18 residues. CDR3 in amino acids: CASRSARVGDRGNYEQYF. The CDR3 DNA is TGTGCAAGTCGCTCCGCCAGGGTGGGGGACAGGGGTAACTACGAGCAGTACTTC.

The chain recombines TRBV7-8 with TRBJ2-3; 11 bases line up with TRBD2. This CDR3 is 16 amino acids long. V shed 5 bases, J shed 4 bases, and the junction held 8 bases outside the gene matches. CDR1 is SGHVS, CDR2 FQNEAQ, per germline. CDR3 in amino acids: CASSLLAGGMPDTQYF. In DNA, the CDR3 is TGTGCCAGCAGCCTATTAGCGGGAGGGATGCCAGATACGCAGTATTTT. The complete variable domain, with remaining parts taken from reference TRBV7-8 and TRBJ2-3, reads GAGVSQSPRYKVAKRGQDVALRCDPISGHVSLFWYQQALGQGPEFLTYFQNEAQLDKSGLPSDRFFAERPEGSVSTLKIQRTQQEDSAVYLCASSLLAGGMPDTQYFGPGTRLTVL.

The chain uses TRBV6-1 and TRBJ2-7; D is perhaps TRBD1 (6 bases). Germline CDR1 MNHNS, CDR2 SASEGT. CDR3 length: 16 amino acids. V was pared by 1 base and J by 1 base, with 14 bases between. The chain's CDR3 is CASSEGRDKISYEQYF. The CDR3 DNA reads as TGTGCCAGCAGTGAAGGACGGGACAAGATTTCCTACGAGCAGTACTTC.

The genes are TRBV6-5 and TRBJ2-3, with TRBD2 matching over 13 bases. Germline values: CDR1 MNHEY, CDR2 SVGAGI. CDR3 size: 15 residues. V was pared by 4 bases and J by 5 bases, with 3 bases of the junction left unmatched. In nucleotides, the CDR3 is TGTGCCAGCAGTTGGAGACTAGCGGGAGGAGATACGCAGTATTTT. Amino acid sequence: CASSWRLAGGDTQYF.

The CDR3 protein is CAIRAEAGETQYF. In DNA, the CDR3 is TGTGCCATCCGAGCTGAGGCGGGCGAGACCCAGTACTTC. The V gene is TRBV10-3, the J gene TRBJ2-5; D is possibly TRBD2 (5 bases). The CDR3 runs 13 residues. The V end lost 8 bases, the J end lost 5 bases, and 15 bases lay between the germline ends. Germline loops: CDR1 ENHRY, CDR2 SYGVKD.

V is TRBV6-6 and J is TRBJ2-7; the match to TRBD2 covers 7 bases. The germline CDR1 and CDR2 sequences are MNHNY and SVGAGI (reference sequence). CDR3 length equals 12 residues. The trim removed 5 bases at V and 7 bases at J, leaving 5 bases unmatched. CDR3 bases: TGTGCCAGCAGTAGGCACGGGAGGGAGCAGTACTTC. Amino acids: CASSRHGREQYF.

This chain links TRBV19 with TRBJ2-5, with D hard to call. This CDR3 is built from 13 residues. CDR1 and CDR2 (germline): LNHDA, SQIVND (reference sequence). The V end lost 2 bases, the J end lost 4 bases, and 8 bases lay between the germline ends. The CDR3 region is CASSIRDGETQYF. DNA for the CDR3: TGTGCCAGTAGTATAAGGGATGGAGAGACCCAGTACTTC.

The chain uses TRBV7-9 and TRBJ2-1; no clear D. V dropped 4 bases and J dropped 8 bases, with 12 bases sitting between them. Germline V gene lookup returns CDR1 SEHNR and CDR2 FQNEAQ (reference sequence). This CDR3 has 13 residues. For the CDR3, the DNA is TGTGCCAGCAGCTCACCCGCTTCCGATGAGCAGTTCTTC. This gives the protein CASSSPASDEQFF.

This sequence joins TRBV19 and TRBJ2-6, with D uncertain. This CDR3 spans 13 amino acids. CDR1 and CDR2 (germline): LNHDA, SQIVND (reference sequence). Trimming pared 3 bases from V and 5 bases from J, leaving 5 bases between. The CDR3 region has the DNA TGTGCCAGTAGTATTGACAGGGCCAACGTCCTGACTTTC. It encodes CASSIDRANVLTF.

The V and J genes are TRBV4-3 and TRBJ1-1; tentative D call: TRBD1 (5 bases). Germline V gene lookup returns CDR1 LGHNA and CDR2 YSLEER. The CDR3 spans 15 residues. Trimming removed 0 bases at V and 4 bases at J, with 12 bases between. The CDR3 reads CASSQESQGGTEAFF. DNA of the CDR3: TGCGCCAGCAGCCAAGAATCCCAGGGCGGCACTGAAGCTTTCTTT.

The J gene is TRBJ2-2, the V gene TRBV4-1; 9 nucleotides agree with TRBD2. CDR1 is MGHRA and CDR2 is YSYEKL in the germline V gene. V lost 1 base, J lost 5 bases, and 8 bases stayed unmatched. The CDR3 contains 17 residues. CDR3 amino acids: CASSQGGRASGTGELFF. The CDR3 coding sequence is TGCGCCAGCAGCCAAGGCGGGAGGGCCTCGGGGACCGGGGAGCTGTTTTTT.

This clone was seen just once. This chain uses TRBV19 with TRBJ1-2, with a tentative D call TRBD1 (6 bases). In germline, CDR1 is LNHDA, CDR2 SQIVND (reference sequence). With 3 bases removed from V and 1 base from J, the gap between germline ends came to 12 bases. The CDR3 has 15 amino acids. This CDR3 reads CASSISGGSNYGYTF. The CDR3 coding sequence is TGTGCCAGTAGTATTTCGGGGGGCAGTAACTATGGCTACACCTTC.